This TCR beta chain was sequenced in a study of Ad26.COV2.S vaccination and SARS-CoV-2 variants. Study in general: Administration of Ad26.COV2.S was intramuscular, either once or twice 56 days apart.

Documented treatment: roughly 19 received Ad26.COV2.S at low or high dose, single or two shots; 5 received placebo; per-sample allocation not given. The samples date from day 63 after the first vaccine or placebo injection. Whoever gave the sample was an adult aged 18-55 years in Boston. An Ad26 vector expressing Wuhan-strain SARS-CoV-2 spike served as the vaccine. Sequenced by immunoSEQ multiplex PCR; TCRdb stores in-frame clones only, minus some. Of around 270,000 clones in the sample, roughly 87% were seen once. The CDR3 extends over 11 amino acids. Trimming stripped 7 bases from V and 3 bases from J, with 7 bases between. From germline, CDR1 is SNHLY and CDR2 FYNNEI. Study-wide results and limits: It is possible that the TCR breadth and depth analyses underestimated the total T cell responses.

Turning to this clone: The antigen is unknown. The sample holds other DNA sequences that translate to the same CDR3.

This clonotype was obtained from a person between 18 and 59 years old who received the Ad26.COV2.S COVID-19 vaccine or a placebo. This specimen was peripheral blood, taken in a trial of Ad26.COV2.S vaccine versus placebo. The J gene is TRBJ2-7, the V gene TRBV2, with D uncertain. DNA of the CDR3: TGTGCCAGCACCGGACGCTACGAGCAGTACGTC. Translation: CASTGRYEQYV.